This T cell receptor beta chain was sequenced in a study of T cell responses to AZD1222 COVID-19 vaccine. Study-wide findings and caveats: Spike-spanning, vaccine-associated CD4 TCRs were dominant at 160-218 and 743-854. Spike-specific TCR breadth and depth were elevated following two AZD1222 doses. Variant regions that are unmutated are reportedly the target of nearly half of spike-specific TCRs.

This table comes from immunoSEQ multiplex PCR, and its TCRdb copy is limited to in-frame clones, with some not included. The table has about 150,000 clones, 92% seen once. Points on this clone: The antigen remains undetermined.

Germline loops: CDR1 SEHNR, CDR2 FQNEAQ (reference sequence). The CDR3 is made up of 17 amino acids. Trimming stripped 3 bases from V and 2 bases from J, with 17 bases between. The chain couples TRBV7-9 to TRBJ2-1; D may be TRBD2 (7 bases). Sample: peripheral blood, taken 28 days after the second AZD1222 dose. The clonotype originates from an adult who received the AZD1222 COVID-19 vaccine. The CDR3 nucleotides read TGTGCCAGCAGCTTCCTGGGGGGGGCATTTCCCTACAATGAGCAGTTCTTC. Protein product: CASSFLGGAFPYNEQFF.